The 4 T cell receptor beta chains reported below all come from one sample, sequenced in a study of T cell changes during pregnancy in multiple sclerosis. Profiled with immunoSEQ multiplex PCR; TCRdb holds only in-frame clones, not every one. The sample yields about 58,000 clones, around 93% seen once. The sequencing used CD8+ T cells from peripheral blood mononuclear cells, collected in the second trimester of pregnancy. These receptors all stem from a female donor with multiple sclerosis, enrolled in a pregnancy study.

This clone was seen once. The CDR3, as DNA: TGTGCCAGCAGCCAAGGGGGGGACCCTTACGAGCAGTACTTC. Amino acids: CASSQGGDPYEQYF. This chain links TRBV14 with TRBJ2-7; weak D call: TRBD2 (6 bases). The germline gives CDR1 SGHDN, CDR2 FVKESK. The ends were cut back, 1 base at V and 4 bases at J, with 11 bases in the middle. The CDR3 sequence is 14 residues long.

CDR3 protein: CASSIMASYEQYF. The CDR3 DNA is TGTGCCAGTAGTATTATGGCTTCGTACGAGCAGTACTTC. The chain carries TRBV19 and TRBJ2-7, with D hard to call. V was pared by 3 bases and J by 4 bases, with 10 bases between. Germline loops: CDR1 LNHDA, CDR2 SQIVND (reference sequence). The CDR3 extends over 13 amino acids.

The chain links TRBV2 to TRBJ1-1; D may be TRBD1 (5 bases). The V end lost 4 bases, the J end lost 0 bases, and 9 bases lay between the germline ends. The length of the CDR3 is 14 residues. Per the germline V gene, CDR1 is SNHLY and CDR2 is FYNNEI. The CDR3 spells CASSVGGVNTEAFF. The DNA for the CDR3 is TGTGCCAGCAGTGTGGGAGGGGTGAACACTGAAGCTTTCTTT. Full variable domain (rest looked up from reference TRBV2 and TRBJ1-1): EPEVTQTPSHQVTQMGQEVILRCVPISNHLYFYWYRQILGQKVEFLVSFYNNEISEKSEIFDDQFSVERPDGSNFTLKIRSTKLEDSAMYFCASSVGGVNTEAFFGQGTRLTVV.

The gene calls are TRBV5-8 and TRBJ1-2; possibly TRBD1 for D (5 bases). The V gene's germline CDR1 is SGHTS and CDR2 YDEGEE. CDR3 length: 16 amino acids. The V end was cut by 4 bases, the J end by 7 bases, with 23 bases between. CDR3 sequence (DNA): TGTGCCAGCAGCCAATATCGGGTCCAAAAAAGGGGTGGCTACACCTTC. Translated, it gives CASSQYRVQKRGGYTF.